Sequencing of this T cell receptor (beta chain) was carried out in a study of metastatic and nonmetastatic thyroid tumors. Study context: Repertoires of blood and of tissue (tumor or nodule) from malignant and benign thyroid patients were compared. Whole-study findings and limits: Benign nodules were reported to have significantly lower TCR beta diversity than malignant thyroid tumors, in blood and tumor.

The CDR3 is 17 residues long. The junction had 7 bases not matched to a gene; V was cut back by 0 bases and J by 7 bases. Looked up from germline, CDR1 is LNHNV and CDR2 is YYDKDF (reference sequence). This clone appeared many times. Its antigen is not known. Every patient underwent thyroid surgery untreated. Study processing details: Clinicopathological groups of papillary thyroid cancer showed CDR3 differences that were used to build a distant-metastasis classifier. Using MiXCR, TCRdb reanalyzed the PCR reads. TCRdb, not the authors, supplied the V and J calls. The sample contains some 36,000 clones, approximately 18% of which appear only once.

The J gene is TRBJ2-1, the V gene TRBV15; 12 nucleotides align to TRBD2. This receptor was taken from a male donor with papillary thyroid cancer or a benign thyroid nodule (not recorded which). Some clones in this sample may be carry-over from other donors' samples. Sequenced material: blood. CDR3 in amino acids: CATSRDQETSGSNEQFF. Here the CDR3 DNA reads TGTGCCACCAGCAGAGATCAGGAGACTAGCGGGAGTAATGAGCAGTTCTTC.